Listed here are 30 T cell receptor beta chains from one sample, sequenced in a study of beta chain features in type 1 diabetes. Reverse transcribing all isolated RNA meant expressed TCRB transcripts were sequenced. Data came from immunoSEQ multiplex PCR; TCRdb stores just in-frame clones and leaves some out. In the table there are around 600,000 clones, 9.5% to 15% of which are singletons. The study's findings and limits: All four CD4+ subsets of Type 1 diabetes patients contained TCRB CDR3s that were moderately but significantly shorter.

No cognate antigen is known for these TCRs. The sample comprised naive CD4+ T cells from blood. Receptor source: a man aged 30 to 39 with type 1 diabetes.

This chain joins TRBV18 and TRBJ2-5; TRBD1 matches 7 bases. The CDR3 sequence is 16 residues long. Germline V gene data show CDR1 as KGHSH and CDR2 as LQKENI. The trim removed 3 bases at V and 2 bases at J, leaving 9 bases unmatched. In nucleotides, the CDR3 is TGTGCCAGCTCACCTGTCCCCTCAGGGGGACAAGAGACCCAGTACTTC. Protein sequence: CASSPVPSGGQETQYF.

The genes are TRBV4-1 and TRBJ2-3; 10 bases fit TRBD2. The CDR3 contains 17 residues. With 0 bases clipped from V and 6 bases from J, the junction kept 9 bases outside the gene matches. Germline V CDR1 and CDR2: MGHRA, YSYEKL. CDR3 sequence (DNA): TGCGCCAGCAGCCAAGATCAGCGGACTAGCGGTGGGGATACGCAGTATTTT. Its translation is CASSQDQRTSGGDTQYF.

This clone was observed a few times. The chain's CDR3 is CASSPQGGELFF. The CDR3 nucleotides are TGTGCCAGCAGCCCCCAGGGCGGGGAGCTGTTTTTT. The V call is TRBV27, the J call TRBJ2-2; D is possibly TRBD1 (5 bases). The germline V gene encodes CDR1 MNHEY and CDR2 SMNVEV (reference sequence). The CDR3 has 12 amino acids. Trimming took 6 bases from V and 7 from J, leaving 9 bases between them.

This chain links TRBV11-1 with TRBJ2-1; 13 positions agree with TRBD2. The CDR3 runs 16 residues. The germline V gene has CDR1 SGHAT and CDR2 FQDESV (reference sequence). The V segment lost 5 bases and the J segment 10 bases; nucleotides outside the gene matches: 11. CDR3 nucleotide sequence: TGTGCCAGCAGCCCTGCCGGGACTAGCGGGGTTAGGGAGCAGTTCTTC. Translation: CASSPAGTSGVREQFF.

The chain employs TRBV6-1 and TRBJ1-6, with D unclear. Trimming removed 0 bases from V and 8 bases from J, with 14 bases in between. This CDR3 contains 16 residues. CDR1 and CDR2 (germline): MNHNS, SASEGT. CDR3 region: CASSEAVAGVHSPLHF. The CDR3 DNA reads as TGTGCCAGCAGTGAAGCCGTCGCCGGTGTTCATTCACCCCTCCACTTT.

This rearrangement joins TRBV10-3 to TRBJ2-7, with D hard to call. Germline CDR1 is ENHRY and CDR2 is SYGVKD. CDR3 length equals 14 residues. Trimming took 2 bases from V and 6 from J, leaving 14 bases between them. As DNA, the CDR3 is TGTGCCATCAGTGAGGGAGACGGAATGCTCGAGCAGTACTTC. Translating gives CAISEGDGMLEQYF.

The rearrangement joins TRBV30 to TRBJ1-5, with D uncertain. CDR3 length: 14 amino acids. V was clipped by 4 bases and J by 0 bases, with 10 bases between them. Germline V gene data show CDR1 as GTSNPN and CDR2 as SVGIG (reference sequence). The CDR3 sequence is CAWTLGNSNQPQHF. CDR3 nucleotides: TGTGCCTGGACGCTGGGTAATAGCAATCAGCCCCAGCATTTT.

The gene calls are TRBV25-1 and TRBJ1-1, with D possibly being TRBD1 (6 bases). V was trimmed by 4 bases and J by 2 bases, leaving 11 bases between them. Germline CDR1 is MGHDK and CDR2 is SYGVNS. The CDR3 has 14 amino acids. This chain's CDR3 is CASSGRTANTEAFF. CDR3 bases: TGTGCCAGCAGTGGCCGGACAGCCAACACTGAAGCTTTCTTT.

The chain employs TRBV25-1 and TRBJ2-7, with a possible D match to TRBD2 (5 bases). CDR1 and CDR2 from the germline V gene are MGHDK and SYGVNS. Trimming removed 4 bases from V and 3 bases from J, with 13 bases in between. CDR3 length: 14 amino acids. The CDR3 reads CASSGSGSSYEQYF. CDR3 DNA: TGTGCCAGCAGTGGCTCGGGGAGTAGCTACGAGCAGTACTTC.

The J gene is TRBJ1-1, the V gene TRBV6-1; 10 bases match TRBD1. This CDR3 has 15 residues. In germline, CDR1 is MNHNS, CDR2 SASEGT. The V segment lost 5 bases and the J segment 3 bases; nucleotides outside the gene matches: 6. The CDR3 DNA reads as TGTGCCAGCAGTCCTCGGACAGGGGGGCACACTGAAGCTTTCTTT. Its translation: CASSPRTGGHTEAFF.

There are a few counts of this clone. Given a much more abundant clone one base away, this may be a read error. Within the sample, other DNA sequences also encode this same CDR3. This chain connects TRBV19 to TRBJ2-3; D ambiguous. V lost 6 bases, J lost 0 bases, and 4 bases lay in between. CDR1 and CDR2 (germline): LNHDA, SQIVND (reference sequence). CDR3 length: 12 amino acids. The DNA for the CDR3 is TGTGCCAGTAGCCCTAGCACAGATACGCAGTATTTT. Residues: CASSPSTDTQYF. Combining the CDR3 with reference TRBV19 and TRBJ2-3 gives the whole variable domain DGGITQSPKYLFRKEGQNVTLSCEQNLNHDAMYWYRQDPGQGLRLIYYSQIVNDFQKGDIAEGYSVSREKKESFPLTVTSAQKNPTAFYLCASSPSTDTQYFGPGTRLTVL.

With regard to this clone: The sample holds other DNA sequences that translate to the same CDR3. V gene TRBV7-3 combines with J gene TRBJ2-3; no clear D. V gave up 4 bases and J gave up 0 bases, with 5 bases separating them. Germline CDR1 SGHTA, CDR2 FQGTGA. This CDR3 has 13 amino acids. The CDR3 here is CASSSSSTDTQYF. CDR3 sequence (DNA): TGTGCCAGCAGCTCCTCTAGCACAGATACGCAGTATTTT.

This clone was counted only a few times. The rearrangement uses TRBV6-6 and TRBJ2-1; D is uncertain. This CDR3 has 15 amino acids. V lost 0 bases and J 4 bases, leaving 10 bases between the germline ends. The V gene's germline CDR1 is MNHNY and CDR2 SVGAGI (reference sequence). In DNA form, the CDR3 reads TGTGCCAGCAGTTACTCGGGCACCAATTACAATGAGCAGTTCTTC. Residues: CASSYSGTNYNEQFF.

The V gene is TRBV19, the J gene TRBJ2-6, with 8 bases that match TRBD2. This CDR3 region has 16 residues. The germline gives CDR1 LNHDA, CDR2 SQIVND (reference sequence). The V gene end was trimmed by 4 bases and the J gene end by 7 bases; junction bases not matched to a gene: 9. The CDR3 DNA reads as TGTGCCAGTAGTACTGCCGGGACTAGTGGAGCCAACGTCCTGACTTTC. Translation: CASSTAGTSGANVLTF.

This clone came up a few times. The chain recombines TRBV5-1 with TRBJ2-3; the D gene is possibly TRBD1 (5 bases). The CDR3 runs 13 residues. Trimming removed 1 base at V and 6 bases at J, with 9 bases between. Germline values: CDR1 SGHRS, CDR2 YFSETQ. In nucleotides, the CDR3 is TGCGCCAGCAGCTTGAGTAAGGGGGATACGCAGTATTTT. Protein: CASSLSKGDTQYF.

The V and J genes are TRBV4-2 and TRBJ2-3, with 9 bases matching TRBD2. The trim removed 0 bases at V and 4 bases at J, leaving 2 bases unmatched. Germline CDR1 and CDR2: LGHNA and YNFKEQ. The CDR3 extends over 15 amino acids. CDR3 sequence reads: CASSQEERGADTQYF. CDR3 in DNA: TGTGCCAGCAGCCAAGAGGAGCGGGGGGCAGATACGCAGTATTTT.

This clone was recorded a few times. The chain joins TRBV7-2 to TRBJ2-1; 9 bases are a match to TRBD1. The CDR3 loop spans 15 amino acids. The germline V gene encodes CDR1 SGHTA and CDR2 FQGNSA. The trim removed 5 bases at V and 8 bases at J, leaving 10 bases unmatched. The chain's CDR3 is CASSDPTGGKDEQFF. Here the CDR3 DNA reads TGTGCCAGCAGCGACCCGACAGGGGGTAAAGATGAGCAGTTCTTC.

The V gene is TRBV5-1, the J gene TRBJ1-1; D perhaps matches TRBD1 (6 bases). This CDR3 contains 16 residues. V was cut by 0 bases and J by 5 bases, with 17 bases left in between. From germline, CDR1 is SGHRS and CDR2 YFSETQ. DNA of the CDR3: TGCGCCAGCAGCTTGGATCCGGGGGCTACGTTGACTGAAGCTTTCTTT. This translates into CASSLDPGATLTEAFF.

V usage is TRBV9 and J usage is TRBJ2-1; 10 nucleotides agree with TRBD2. With V trimmed by 7 bases and J by 6 bases, 7 bases remained unmatched. The CDR3 extends over 14 amino acids. Germline CDR1 SGDLS, CDR2 YYNGEE. The CDR3 DNA follows: TGTGCCAGCTCCCCATGGACTAGCGGCAATGAGCAGTTCTTC. Translation gives CASSPWTSGNEQFF.

The gene calls are TRBV29-1 and TRBJ2-2, with 7 bases lining up with TRBD1. The CDR3 sequence is 14 residues long. The J segment lost 2 bases and the V segment lost 4 bases, leaving 4 bases of the junction unmatched. CDR1 and CDR2 (germline): SQVTM, ANQGSEA. The DNA for the CDR3 is TGCAGCGTTGGACAGGGCAGAAACACCGGGGAGCTGTTTTTT. Protein sequence: CSVGQGRNTGELFF.

The J gene is TRBJ2-2, the V gene TRBV6-5; the D is unclear. From germline, CDR1 is MNHEY and CDR2 SVGAGI. The CDR3 has 13 amino acids. V was cut by 7 bases and J by 2 bases, with 8 bases left in between. The CDR3 DNA sequence: TGTGCCAGCAAAGAGACAAACACCGGGGAGCTGTTTTTT. It codes for CASKETNTGELFF.

This clone has more than one count but fewer than ten. The rearrangement joins TRBV5-1 to TRBJ1-2; the D gene is possibly TRBD1 (6 bases). CDR3 length: 15 residues. The V end lost 4 bases, the J end lost 0 bases, and 13 bases lay between the germline ends. Looked up from germline, CDR1 is SGHRS and CDR2 is YFSETQ. As DNA, the CDR3 is TGCGCCAGCAGCGGAGAACAGGGAGCTAACTATGGCTACACCTTC. It translates to CASSGEQGANYGYTF.

This sequence joins TRBV9 and TRBJ1-2, with D tentatively TRBD1 (6 bases). Germline V gene lookup returns CDR1 SGDLS and CDR2 YYNGEE. The CDR3 is 14 residues long. The ends were cut back, 0 bases at V and 4 bases at J, with 10 bases in the middle. DNA for the CDR3: TGTGCCAGCAGCGTAGACAGGGCGGGCTATGGCTACACCTTC. Translating it yields CASSVDRAGYGYTF.

This clone occurred a few times. The rearrangement links TRBV4-3 to TRBJ1-2; D remains unclear. The CDR3 loop spans 15 amino acids. V was clipped by 2 bases and J by 4 bases, with 14 bases between them. Germline lookup yields CDR1 LGHNA and CDR2 YSLEER. CDR3 residues: CASSQTATEAYGYTF. The CDR3 DNA reads TGCGCCAGCAGCCAAACTGCAACTGAGGCCTATGGCTACACCTTC.

The chain recombines TRBV6-1 with TRBJ2-7; unclear D gene. CDR1 is MNHNS and CDR2 is SASEGT in the germline V gene. Trimming stripped 5 bases from V and 3 bases from J, with 11 bases between. The CDR3 length is 13 residues. The CDR3 loop is CASSSRSDYEQYF. The CDR3 nucleotides are TGTGCCAGCAGTTCCCGATCTGACTACGAGCAGTACTTC.

The chain is built from TRBV7-2 and TRBJ1-5; D gene unclear. Germline V CDR1 and CDR2: SGHTA, FQGNSA. CDR3 length: 12 amino acids. V was cut by 0 bases and J by 7 bases, with 4 bases left in between. The CDR3, as DNA: TGTGCCAGCAGCTTAGCGACGCAGCCCCAGCATTTT. Translating it yields CASSLATQPQHF. Full variable domain (remainder filled in from reference TRBV7-2 and TRBJ1-5): GAGVSQSPSNKVTEKGKDVELRCDPISGHTALYWYRQSLGQGLEFLIYFQGNSAPDKSGLPSDRFSAERTGGSVSTLTIQRTQQEDSAVYLCASSLATQPQHFGDGTRLSIL.

This rearrangement joins TRBV9 to TRBJ1-2, with D possibly matching TRBD1 (6 bases). Deletions cut 3 bases from V and 4 bases from J, with 10 bases between. Germline assignment: CDR1 SGDLS and CDR2 YYNGEE. CDR3 length equals 13 residues. In nucleotides, the CDR3 is TGTGCCAGCAGCGCCCAGGGGAGCTATGGCTACACCTTC. Protein product: CASSAQGSYGYTF. Complete variable domain (other parts from reference TRBV9 and TRBJ1-2): DSGVTQTPKHLITATGQRVTLRCSPRSGDLSVYWYQQSLDQGLQFLIQYYNGEERAKGNILERFSAQQFPDLHSELNLSSLELGDSALYFCASSAQGSYGYTFGSGTRLTVV.

This clone has just a few counts. This chain uses TRBV7-2 with TRBJ2-5; no firm D call. CDR3 length: 14 amino acids. Trimming took off 6 bases at V and 5 bases at J, with 16 bases between the two ends. In germline, CDR1 is SGHTA, CDR2 FQGNSA. CDR3 nucleotide sequence: TGTGCCAGCAGTCGAGGACCCGTCGGGGAGACCCAGTACTTC. Translating gives CASSRGPVGETQYF.

The chain couples TRBV4-3 to TRBJ2-7; D possibly corresponds to TRBD2 (5 bases). The CDR3 has 18 residues. Trimming removed 4 bases from V and 0 bases from J, with 22 bases in between. From germline, CDR1 is LGHNA and CDR2 YSLEER. CDR3 DNA sequence: TGCGCCAGCAGCCTTCTCGTTGGAGGAGGCGGTGACTCCTACGAGCAGTACTTC. Translation gives CASSLLVGGGGDSYEQYF.

This clone was detected a few times. This chain connects TRBV30 to TRBJ2-6; TRBD2 might be the D (5 bases). Trimming shortened V by 5 bases and J by 0 bases, and 8 bases separated the two germline ends. Germline lookup yields CDR1 GTSNPN and CDR2 SVGIG (reference sequence). The CDR3 has 14 amino acids. CDR3 in amino acids: CAWGRDSGANVLTF. CDR3 DNA sequence: TGTGCCTGGGGACGGGACTCTGGGGCCAACGTCCTGACTTTC.